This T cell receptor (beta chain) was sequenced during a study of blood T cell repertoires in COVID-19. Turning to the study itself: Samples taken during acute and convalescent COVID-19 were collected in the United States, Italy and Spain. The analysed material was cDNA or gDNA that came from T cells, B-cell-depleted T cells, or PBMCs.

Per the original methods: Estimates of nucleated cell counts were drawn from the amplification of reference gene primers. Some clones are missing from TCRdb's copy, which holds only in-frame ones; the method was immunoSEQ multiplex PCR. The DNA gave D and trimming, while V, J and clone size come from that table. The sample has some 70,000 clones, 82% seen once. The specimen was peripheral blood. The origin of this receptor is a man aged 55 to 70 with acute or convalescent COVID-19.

CDR3 region: CASTKGAGGNSPLHF. The DNA for the CDR3 is TGTGCCAGCACCAAGGGAGCAGGGGGGAATTCACCCCTCCACTTT. The chain has TRBV6-5 and TRBJ1-6; 7 bases map to TRBD1. V was clipped by 7 bases and J by 7 bases; unmatched bases: 10. The germline V gene encodes CDR1 MNHEY and CDR2 SVGAGI. The CDR3 loop spans 15 amino acids.